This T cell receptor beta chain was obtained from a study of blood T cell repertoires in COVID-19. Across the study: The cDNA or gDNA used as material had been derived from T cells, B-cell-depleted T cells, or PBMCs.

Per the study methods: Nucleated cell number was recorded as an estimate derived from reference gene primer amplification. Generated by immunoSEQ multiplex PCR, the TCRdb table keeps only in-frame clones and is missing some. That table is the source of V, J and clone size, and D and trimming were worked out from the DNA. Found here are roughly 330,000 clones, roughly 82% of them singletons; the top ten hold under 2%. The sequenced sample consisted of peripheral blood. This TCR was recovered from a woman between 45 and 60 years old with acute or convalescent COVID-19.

CDR3: CAGWDIQSTDTQYF. CDR3 sequence (DNA): TGTGCCGGGTGGGACATTCAAAGCACAGATACGCAGTATTTT. The V and J genes are TRBV7-9 and TRBJ2-3; D is possibly TRBD1 (6 bases). This CDR3 has 14 residues. V lost 11 bases and J 0 bases, leaving 15 bases between the germline ends. The V gene's germline CDR1 is SEHNR and CDR2 FQNEAQ (reference sequence).